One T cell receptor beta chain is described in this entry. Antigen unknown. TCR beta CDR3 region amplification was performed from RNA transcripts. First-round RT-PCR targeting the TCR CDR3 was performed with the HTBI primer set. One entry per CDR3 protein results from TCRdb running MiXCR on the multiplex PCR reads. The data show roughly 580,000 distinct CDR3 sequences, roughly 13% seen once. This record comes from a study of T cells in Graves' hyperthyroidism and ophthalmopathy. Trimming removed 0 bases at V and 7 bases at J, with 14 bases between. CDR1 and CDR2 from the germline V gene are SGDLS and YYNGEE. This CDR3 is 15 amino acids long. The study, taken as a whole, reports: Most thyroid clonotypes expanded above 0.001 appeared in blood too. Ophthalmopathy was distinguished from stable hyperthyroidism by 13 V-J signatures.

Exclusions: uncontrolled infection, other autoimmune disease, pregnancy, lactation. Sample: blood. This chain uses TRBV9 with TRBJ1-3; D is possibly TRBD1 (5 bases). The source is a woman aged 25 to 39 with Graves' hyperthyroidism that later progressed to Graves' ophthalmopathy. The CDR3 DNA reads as TGTGCCAGCAGCGTAGGTTCCCCAGGGAGTAACACCATATATTTT. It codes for CASSVGSPGSNTIYF. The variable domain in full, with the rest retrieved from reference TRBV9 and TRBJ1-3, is DSGVTQTPKHLITATGQRVTLRCSPRSGDLSVYWYQQSLDQGLQFLIQYYNGEERAKGNILERFSAQQFPDLHSELNLSSLELGDSALYFCASSVGSPGSNTIYFGEGSWLTVV.